Shown below are 28 T cell receptor beta chains from a single sample sequenced in a study of T cells in Graves' hyperthyroidism and ophthalmopathy. TCR beta CDR3 region amplification was performed from RNA transcripts. First-round RT-PCR of the TCR CDR3 relied on the HTBI primer set. TCRdb processed the multiplex PCR reads anew with MiXCR; each CDR3 protein has one entry. This table holds 360,000 or so distinct CDR3 sequences, 13% to 15% found once. The material sequenced was blood. Source of these receptors: a woman aged 55-69 years with Graves' ophthalmopathy.

The V call is TRBV10-2, the J call TRBJ1-2; 7 nucleotides match TRBD1. J was trimmed by 8 bases and V by 6 bases; bases with no gene match: 9. The germline gives CDR1 WSHSY, CDR2 SAAADI. This CDR3 is built from 13 residues. The CDR3 loop reads CASRRGRAGGYTF. DNA of the CDR3: TGCGCCAGCAGAAGGGGGCGCGCGGGAGGCTACACCTTC.

This chain connects TRBV7-9 to TRBJ1-4; D ambiguous. The germline V and J ends were trimmed by 5 bases and 8 bases, with 21 bases remaining between them. The CDR3 length is 16 residues. Germline assignment: CDR1 SEHNR and CDR2 FQNEAQ (reference sequence). The DNA of the CDR3 is TGTGCCAGCAGCCCCACCCTCCCATACCCGGGCGAAAAACTGTTTTTT. Amino acid sequence: CASSPTLPYPGEKLFF.

This clonotype has a handful of counts. This chain links TRBV6-1 with TRBJ2-2, with D perhaps matching TRBD2 (6 bases). Germline values: CDR1 MNHNS, CDR2 SASEGT. The CDR3 runs 16 residues. V shed 7 bases and J shed 0 bases, with 15 bases lying between them. CDR3: CASNEQRVPNTGELFF. The CDR3 coding sequence is TGTGCCAGCAACGAACAGCGGGTACCGAACACCGGGGAGCTGTTTTTT.

The table lists this clonotype with a few counts. The V gene is TRBV18, the J gene TRBJ2-2; D uncertain. CDR1 KGHSH and CDR2 LQKENI come from the germline V gene. The CDR3 sequence is 15 residues long. V was cut by 6 bases and J by 7 bases, with 18 bases left in between. The CDR3 spells CASSPDGYTGGELFF. The CDR3 DNA reads TGTGCCAGCTCCCCGGACGGATACACTGGCGGGGAGCTGTTTTTT.

There are many counts of this clonotype. The V gene is TRBV28, the J gene TRBJ1-5, with D tentatively TRBD1 (5 bases). From germline, CDR1 is MDHEN and CDR2 SYDVKM. CDR3 length: 14 amino acids. V was clipped by 6 bases and J by 2 bases, with 11 bases between them. CDR3 coding DNA: TGTGCCAGCAGGCCCGGAGGGGGCAATCAGCCCCAGCATTTT. Translated: CASRPGGGNQPQHF.

The V call is TRBV12-3 or TRBV12-4, the J call TRBJ2-7, with TRBD2 matching 7 bases. Trimming removed 2 bases from V and 6 bases from J; junction bases left unmatched: 10. The CDR3 is 15 amino acids. The CDR3 loop reads CASSLSPGLRGEQYF. The CDR3 DNA is TGTGCCAGCAGTTTATCTCCGGGACTACGCGGCGAGCAGTACTTC.

The sample holds a few counts of this clonotype. The rearrangement joins TRBV7-9 to TRBJ2-7; D possibly corresponds to TRBD1 (5 bases). The V gene's germline CDR1 is SEHNR and CDR2 FQNEAQ (reference sequence). Trimming removed 3 bases at V and 7 bases at J, with 16 bases between. The CDR3 extends over 14 amino acids. The DNA of the CDR3 is TGTGCCAGCAGCTTGCGAGACAGACCTGGGGAGCAGTACTTC. This codes for CASSLRDRPGEQYF.

The CDR3 nucleotides are TGTGCCAGCAGGGGTCCAGCGGGAGGGCCTAGTACAGATACGCAGTATTTT. Protein product: CASRGPAGGPSTDTQYF. The gene calls are TRBV7-9 and TRBJ2-3; 10 bases align to TRBD2. V lost 6 bases and J lost 3; bases outside the gene matches: 12. This CDR3 region has 17 residues. Germline values: CDR1 SEHNR, CDR2 FQNEAQ (reference sequence).

The chain carries TRBV18 and TRBJ2-7; 10 nucleotides agree with TRBD2. CDR1 and CDR2 from the germline V gene are KGHSH and LQKENI. J gave up 0 bases and V 1 base, and 9 bases lay outside the gene matches. The CDR3 runs to 18 residues. In DNA form, the CDR3 reads TGTGCCAGCTCACCACAGGCTAGCGGGGGAACATACTCCTACGAGCAGTACTTC. Translating gives CASSPQASGGTYSYEQYF. Looking up the rest from reference TRBV18 and TRBJ2-7 gives the full variable domain: NAGVMQNPRHLVRRRGQEARLRCSPMKGHSHVYWYRQLPEEGLKFMVYLQKENIIDESGMPKERFSAEFPKEGPSILRIQQVVRGDSAAYFCASSPQASGGTYSYEQYFGPGTRLTVT.

This clonotype showed up many times. The V gene is TRBV2, the J gene TRBJ2-5; 12 bases agree with TRBD2. The CDR3 has 14 residues. V shed 8 bases and J 5 bases; nucleotides not matched to a gene: 6. The germline V gene encodes CDR1 SNHLY and CDR2 FYNNEI. CDR3 DNA: TGTGCCAGCGCGAGGACTAGCGGGACGGAGACCCAGTACTTC. Its translation is CASARTSGTETQYF.

This clonotype came up a few times. Since a much larger clone is just one base distant, this may be a read error. The J gene is TRBJ1-5, the V gene TRBV7-8; D call uncertain. This CDR3 is built from 16 residues. Germline assignment: CDR1 SGHVS and CDR2 FQNEAQ. The CDR3 nucleotides are TGTGCCTGCAGCTTTTCGGGCGCAAATAGCAATCAGCCCCAGCATTTT. Encoded protein: CACSFSGANSNQPQHF.

The table lists this clonotype with many counts. This rearrangement joins TRBV6-2 or TRBV6-3 to TRBJ2-1; maybe TRBD1 (6 bases). CDR3 length: 16 residues. The V end was cut by 0 bases, the J end by 8 bases, with 17 bases between. The germline gives CDR1 MNHEY, CDR2 SVGEGT. CDR3: CASSYSTARGSDEQFF. CDR3 in DNA: TGTGCCAGCAGTTACTCGACCGCCAGGGGCTCCGATGAGCAGTTCTTC.

This clonotype has a count of ten or more. The CDR3 region is CSAVLARGAKNIQYF. The CDR3 region has the DNA TGCAGTGCCGTTCTGGCGCGGGGGGCCAAAAACATTCAGTACTTC. The rearrangement uses TRBV20-1 and TRBJ2-4; 7 bases line up with TRBD2. Trimming cost V 6 bases and J 1 base; bases outside gene matches: 9. The V gene's germline CDR1 is DFQATT and CDR2 SNEGSKA (reference sequence). CDR3 length: 15 amino acids.

This clonotype occurred many times. This rearrangement joins TRBV27 to TRBJ2-4, with a weak D call TRBD1 (6 bases). CDR1 is MNHEY and CDR2 is SMNVEV in the germline V gene (reference sequence). The CDR3 runs to 14 residues. V was cut by 5 bases and J by 7 bases, with 15 bases left in between. This CDR3 is CASSTTTGYNIQYF. CDR3 sequence (DNA): TGTGCCAGCAGTACCACGACAGGTTACAACATTCAGTACTTC.

Ten or more counts support this clonotype. The rearrangement joins TRBV5-6 to TRBJ1-3, with a weak D call TRBD1 (5 bases). The CDR3 contains 16 residues. Germline CDR1 SGHDT, CDR2 YYEEEE. Trimming stripped 4 bases from V and 0 bases from J, with 14 bases between. As DNA, the CDR3 is TGTGCCAGCAGCCGGCGGGGCTACCGCTCTGGAAACACCATATATTTT. Translated: CASSRRGYRSGNTIYF. The full variable domain, with the rest looked up from reference TRBV5-6 and TRBJ1-3, is DAGVTQSPTHLIKTRGQQVTLRCSPKSGHDTVSWYQQALGQGPQFIFQYYEEEERQRGNFPDRFSGHQFPNYSSELNVNALLLGDSALYLCASSRRGYRSGNTIYFGEGSWLTVV.

There are many counts of this clonotype. This rearrangement joins TRBV4-2 to TRBJ1-5, with unresolved D. Germline V gene data show CDR1 as LGHNA and CDR2 as YNFKEQ. V lost 4 bases and J 2 bases, leaving 12 bases between the germline ends. The CDR3 extends over 15 amino acids. The CDR3 is CASSLKGEGNQPQHF. CDR3 nucleotides: TGTGCCAGCAGCCTCAAGGGAGAGGGCAATCAGCCCCAGCATTTT.

This clonotype showed up many times. V gene TRBV29-1 combines with J gene TRBJ2-7, with TRBD1 matching over 9 bases. V trimming: 7 bases; J trimming: 0 bases; junction bases outside the gene matches: 10. Per the germline V gene, CDR1 is SQVTM and CDR2 is ANQGSEA. The length of the CDR3 is 15 residues. The CDR3 bases are TGCAGCGCTGAGACAGGGGGAACAGGCTCCTACGAGCAGTACTTC. Protein: CSAETGGTGSYEQYF.

In this sample, this clonotype turned up many times. This chain uses TRBV3-1 with TRBJ2-2; 11 nucleotides agree with TRBD2. There are 15 residues in the CDR3. Germline trimming cut 4 bases from V and 6 bases from J; bases unmatched to any gene: 4. Germline values: CDR1 LGHDT, CDR2 YNNKEL (reference sequence). The CDR3 bases are TGTGCCAGCAGCCCTCTAGCGGGAGGACCCGGGGAGCTGTTTTTT. Translating it yields CASSPLAGGPGELFF.

This clonotype was recorded many times. The V gene is TRBV10-3, the J gene TRBJ2-1; 8 nucleotides line up with TRBD2. Germline values: CDR1 ENHRY, CDR2 SYGVKD. CDR3 length equals 15 residues. J gave up 2 bases and V 5 bases, and 5 bases lay outside the gene matches. Here the CDR3 reads CAISTAGETYNEQFF. The CDR3 DNA sequence: TGTGCCATCAGTACAGCGGGAGAAACCTACAATGAGCAGTTCTTC.

This clonotype occurred many times. The chain is built from TRBV28 and TRBJ2-1, with TRBD1 identical over 7 bases. V shed 6 bases, J shed 0 bases, and the junction held 2 bases outside the gene matches. Per the germline V gene, CDR1 is MDHEN and CDR2 is SYDVKM. This CDR3 has 14 residues. The CDR3 sequence: CASRGQSSYNEQFF. DNA for the CDR3: TGTGCCAGCAGGGGACAGAGCTCCTACAATGAGCAGTTCTTC.

This clonotype was seen a few times. This chain links TRBV9 with TRBJ1-2; D gene unclear. This CDR3 has 16 residues. CDR1 and CDR2 from the germline V gene are SGDLS and YYNGEE. The germline V and J ends were trimmed by 4 bases and 6 bases, with 22 bases remaining between them. This chain's CDR3 is CASSPQNGFSEDGYTF. In nucleotides, the CDR3 is TGTGCCAGCAGCCCTCAGAATGGGTTCTCGGAGGATGGCTACACCTTC.

Regarding this clonotype: A read error is possible here, since a much larger clone lies one base away. This sequence joins TRBV28 and TRBJ1-4; D gene unclear. Looked up from germline, CDR1 is MDHEN and CDR2 is SYDVKM. This CDR3 has 17 amino acids. This CDR3 reads CASSLLGGGSKNEKLSF. In DNA, the CDR3 is TGTGCCAGCAGTTTATTAGGTGGTGGGTCGAAAAATGAAAAACTGTCTTTT.

This clonotype was seen at least ten times. The chain recombines TRBV20-1 with TRBJ1-2; no firm D call. The CDR3 length is 12 residues. Germline CDR1 DFQATT, CDR2 SNEGSKA (reference sequence). Trimming stripped 6 bases from V and 1 base from J, with 9 bases between. The CDR3 loop reads CSAPELNYGYTF. As DNA, the CDR3 is TGCAGTGCGCCGGAACTTAACTATGGCTACACCTTC.

This clonotype occurred a few times. The CDR3 bases are TGTGCCAGCAGTTACTGGGGACAGGGGTCTAACTATGGCTACACCTTC. Translated: CASSYWGQGSNYGYTF. The J gene is TRBJ1-2, the V gene TRBV6-5, with TRBD1 matching 10 bases. V shed 1 base and J 0 bases; nucleotides not matched to a gene: 2. The CDR3 consists of 16 residues. Looked up from germline, CDR1 is MNHEY and CDR2 is SVGAGI.

This clonotype has only a few counts. This rearrangement joins TRBV19 to TRBJ1-4, with D tentatively TRBD1 (5 bases). V gave up 8 bases and J gave up 8 bases, with 15 bases separating them. Germline CDR1 LNHDA, CDR2 SQIVND (reference sequence). The CDR3 is 13 residues long. CDR3 nucleotide sequence: TGTGCCAGTGGTCAACGGGGGGAAGAAAAACTGTTTTTT. It encodes CASGQRGEEKLFF.

This clonotype appeared a few times. The chain links TRBV6-2 or TRBV6-3 to TRBJ2-1; 7 bases align to TRBD2. Unmatched junction bases numbered 23, after V lost 5 bases and J lost 7 bases. Germline-derived CDR1 and CDR2 are MNHEY and SVGEGT. The CDR3 sequence is 19 residues long. The CDR3, as DNA: TGTGCCAGCAGTCGACGGCCCCCTGGGGCGGGAGCGTCTTGGAATGAGCAGTTCTTC. Translating gives CASSRRPPGAGASWNEQFF.

About this clonotype: A much larger clone lies one base from this, so it may be a read error. The chain has TRBV5-5 and TRBJ2-2; TRBD2 matches at 9 bases. Germline V gene sequence: CDR1 SGHKS, CDR2 YYEKEE (reference sequence). This CDR3 is built from 15 residues. Unmatched junction bases numbered 8, after V lost 2 bases and J lost 9 bases. The CDR3, as DNA: TGTGCCAGCAGCTTCAGCGGGAGGTTGGCCAGGGAGCTGTTTTTT. It codes for CASSFSGRLARELFF.

The rearrangement joins TRBV14 to TRBJ2-3, with D possibly being TRBD1 (6 bases). The CDR3 length is 15 residues. CDR1 is SGHDN, CDR2 FVKESK, per germline. The V and J ends lost 1 base and 2 bases respectively, with 10 bases between them. Written as DNA, the CDR3 is TGTGCCAGCAGCCAAGTAACAGGGAACACAGATACGCAGTATTTT. Its protein product is CASSQVTGNTDTQYF.